This T cell receptor (beta chain) originates from a study of T cell changes during pregnancy in multiple sclerosis. Profiled with immunoSEQ multiplex PCR; TCRdb holds only in-frame clones, not every one. Of 60,000 to 95,000 clones listed, around nine tenths are singletons. For this clone: The junction shows a germline mismatch at one end, possibly a read error. The same CDR3 can be traced to other DNA sequences in this sample.

The TCR sequence derives from a female donor with multiple sclerosis, enrolled in a pregnancy study. Here the sequenced sample was CD4+ T cells from peripheral blood mononuclear cells, taken before pregnancy.

CDR3 amino acids: CASSLGKAQETQYF. The CDR3 bases are TGCGCCAGCAGCTTGGGTAAAGCGCAAGAAACCCAGTACTTC. The V and J genes are TRBV5-1 and TRBJ2-5; D gene unclear. The CDR3 loop spans 14 amino acids. Germline V gene sequence: CDR1 SGHRS, CDR2 YFSETQ.